This TCR beta chain was obtained from a study of blood T cell repertoires in COVID-19. Study details: T cells, B-cell-depleted T cells, or PBMCs provided the cDNA or gDNA that served as material.

CDR3 length: 15 amino acids. V was cut by 1 base and J by 5 bases, with 11 bases left in between. The germline V gene encodes CDR1 SGHAT and CDR2 FQNNGV. Per the study methods: Reference gene primers were amplified, and this amplification served to estimate nucleated cell counts. Profiled with immunoSEQ multiplex PCR; TCRdb holds only in-frame clones, not every one. V, J and clone size derive from that table, while D and trimming were established from the DNA sequence. The table records about 170,000 clones, more than 75% of them present only once. The clonotype comes from a middle-aged man who had recovered from COVID-19. The genes are TRBV11-2 and TRBJ2-2; a weak D match, TRBD2 (5 bases). Sequencing was done on a sample of peripheral blood. This chain's CDR3 is CASSLASLETGELFF. CDR3 DNA sequence: TGTGCCAGCAGCTTAGCGTCACTAGAGACCGGGGAGCTGTTTTTT.